Each of the 2 T cell receptor beta chains below was sequenced from the same sample in a study of blood T cell repertoires in COVID-19. The protocol was immunoSEQ multiplex PCR, while the TCRdb copy is restricted to in-frame clones and leaves out a portion. In the table there are approximately 170,000 clones, roughly four fifths of which are singletons. The sequencing sample was made of peripheral blood. Receptor source: a woman aged 45 to 65 with acute or convalescent COVID-19.

With respect to this clone: The sample holds other DNA sequences that translate to the same CDR3. This rearrangement joins TRBV30 to TRBJ2-2, with D perhaps matching TRBD1 (5 bases). The CDR3 loop spans 12 amino acids. V gave up 3 bases and J gave up 4 bases, with 6 bases separating them. Looked up from germline, CDR1 is GTSNPN and CDR2 is SVGIG (reference sequence). The DNA for the CDR3 is TGTGCCTGGAGCAGGGTCACCGGGGAGCTGTTTTTT. It codes for CAWSRVTGELFF.

This clone turned up a few times. Other DNA sequences in this sample translate to the same CDR3. The chain recombines TRBV19 with TRBJ1-4, with D tentatively TRBD1 (6 bases). V was clipped by 3 bases and J by 3 bases, with 8 bases between them. Germline-derived CDR1 and CDR2 are LNHDA and SQIVND (reference sequence). This CDR3 is built from 14 residues. The CDR3 DNA follows: TGTGCCAGTAGTATCTGGGGGCCTAATGAAAAACTGTTTTTT. Translation: CASSIWGPNEKLFF.